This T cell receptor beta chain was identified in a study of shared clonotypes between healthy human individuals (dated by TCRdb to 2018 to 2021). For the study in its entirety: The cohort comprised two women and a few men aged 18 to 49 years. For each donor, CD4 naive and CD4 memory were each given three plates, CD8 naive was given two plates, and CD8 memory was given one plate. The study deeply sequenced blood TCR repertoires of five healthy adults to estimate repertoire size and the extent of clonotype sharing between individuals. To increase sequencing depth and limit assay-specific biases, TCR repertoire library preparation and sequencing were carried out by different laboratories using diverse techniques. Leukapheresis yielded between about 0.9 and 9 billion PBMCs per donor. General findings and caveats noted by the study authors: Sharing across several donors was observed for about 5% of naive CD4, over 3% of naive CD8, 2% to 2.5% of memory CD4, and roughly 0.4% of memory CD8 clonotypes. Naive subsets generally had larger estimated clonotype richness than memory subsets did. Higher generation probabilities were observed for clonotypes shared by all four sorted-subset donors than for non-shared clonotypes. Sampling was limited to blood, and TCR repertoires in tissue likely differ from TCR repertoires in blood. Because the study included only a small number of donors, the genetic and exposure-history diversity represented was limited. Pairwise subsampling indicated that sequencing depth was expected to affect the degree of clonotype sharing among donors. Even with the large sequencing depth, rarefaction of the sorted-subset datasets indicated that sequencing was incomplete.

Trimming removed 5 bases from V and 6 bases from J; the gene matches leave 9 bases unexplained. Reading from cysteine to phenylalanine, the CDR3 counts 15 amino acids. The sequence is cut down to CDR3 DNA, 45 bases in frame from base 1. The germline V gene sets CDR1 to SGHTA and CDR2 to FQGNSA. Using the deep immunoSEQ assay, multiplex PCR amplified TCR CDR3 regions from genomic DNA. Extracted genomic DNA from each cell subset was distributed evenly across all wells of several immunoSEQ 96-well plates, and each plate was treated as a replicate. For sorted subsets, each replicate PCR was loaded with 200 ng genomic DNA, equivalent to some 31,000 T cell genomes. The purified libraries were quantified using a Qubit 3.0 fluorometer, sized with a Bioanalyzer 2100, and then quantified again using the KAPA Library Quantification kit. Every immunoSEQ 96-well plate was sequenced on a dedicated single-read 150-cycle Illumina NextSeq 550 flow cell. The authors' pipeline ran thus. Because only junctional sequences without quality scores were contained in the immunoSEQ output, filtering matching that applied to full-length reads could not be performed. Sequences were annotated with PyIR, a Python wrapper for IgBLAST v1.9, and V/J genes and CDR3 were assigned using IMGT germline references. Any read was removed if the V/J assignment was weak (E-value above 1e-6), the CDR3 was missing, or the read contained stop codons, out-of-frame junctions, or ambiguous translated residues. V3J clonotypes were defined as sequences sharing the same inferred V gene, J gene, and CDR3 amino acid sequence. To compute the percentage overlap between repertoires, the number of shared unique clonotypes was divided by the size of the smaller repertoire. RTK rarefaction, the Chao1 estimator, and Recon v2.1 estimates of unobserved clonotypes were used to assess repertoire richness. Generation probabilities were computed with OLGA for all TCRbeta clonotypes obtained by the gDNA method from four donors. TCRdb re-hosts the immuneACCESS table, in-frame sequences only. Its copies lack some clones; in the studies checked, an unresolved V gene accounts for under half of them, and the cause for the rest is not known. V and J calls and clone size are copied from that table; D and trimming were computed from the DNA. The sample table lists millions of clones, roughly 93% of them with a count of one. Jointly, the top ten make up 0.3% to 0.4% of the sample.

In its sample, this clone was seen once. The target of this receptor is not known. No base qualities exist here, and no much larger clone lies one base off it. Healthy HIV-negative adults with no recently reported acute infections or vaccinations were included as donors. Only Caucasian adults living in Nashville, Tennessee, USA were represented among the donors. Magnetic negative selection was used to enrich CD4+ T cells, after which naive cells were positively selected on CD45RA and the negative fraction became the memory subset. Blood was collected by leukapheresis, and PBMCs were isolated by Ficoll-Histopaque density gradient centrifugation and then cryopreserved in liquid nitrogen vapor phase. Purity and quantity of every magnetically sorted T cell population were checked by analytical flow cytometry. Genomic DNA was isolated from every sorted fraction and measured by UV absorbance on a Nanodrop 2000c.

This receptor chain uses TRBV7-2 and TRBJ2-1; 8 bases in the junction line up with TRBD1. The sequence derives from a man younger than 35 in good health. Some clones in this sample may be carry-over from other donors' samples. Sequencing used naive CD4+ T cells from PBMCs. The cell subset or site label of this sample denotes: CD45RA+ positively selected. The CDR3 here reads CASSPTGARGNEQFF. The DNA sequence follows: TGTGCCAGCAGCCCGACAGGGGCTCGAGGCAATGAGCAGTTCTTC.